What follows are 5 T cell receptor beta chains derived from one specimen sequenced in a study of regulatory dendritic cells for organ transplantation. Produced via immunoSEQ multiplex PCR; TCRdb's table is partial and in-frame only. The sample has 30,000 to 40,000 clones; about 89% are singletons. Specimen: naive CD4+ T cells from blood. Subset specified: CD45RA+ naive T cells. These receptors all come from a human donor in good health.

The chain carries TRBV9 and TRBJ2-1, with TRBD2 matching 7 bases. CDR3 length: 15 residues. Germline V CDR1 and CDR2: SGDLS, YYNGEE. After removal of 2 bases from V and 7 bases from J, the junction contained 9 bases not matched to a gene. The CDR3: CASSVGLPPGNEQFF. The CDR3 nucleotides read TGTGCCAGCAGCGTGGGACTACCGCCGGGGAATGAGCAGTTCTTC.

V usage is TRBV2 and J usage is TRBJ2-5; D not certain. V lost 6 bases and J lost 2, with 10 bases in between. The length of the CDR3 is 13 residues. Germline-derived CDR1 and CDR2 are SNHLY and FYNNEI. The CDR3 reads CASRTGPQETQYF. The CDR3 region has the DNA TGTGCCAGCAGAACCGGGCCGCAAGAGACCCAGTACTTC.

V is TRBV6-5 and J is TRBJ2-7; D gene unclear. The V and J ends lost 5 bases and 6 bases respectively, with 11 bases between them. The CDR3 extends over 12 amino acids. Per the germline V gene, CDR1 is MNHEY and CDR2 is SVGAGI. CDR3 protein: CASSHPGAEQYF. The CDR3 bases are TGTGCCAGCAGTCACCCGGGCGCCGAGCAGTACTTC.

The chain has TRBV6-5 and TRBJ2-3; weak D call: TRBD1 (6 bases). The CDR3 spans 13 residues. Germline V gene lookup returns CDR1 MNHEY and CDR2 SVGAGI. Trimming took off 3 bases at V and 5 bases at J, with 9 bases between the two ends. The CDR3 protein is CASSYGRGDTQYF. For the CDR3, the DNA is TGTGCCAGCAGTTATGGCAGGGGAGATACGCAGTATTTT.

The J gene is TRBJ2-5, the V gene TRBV6-1; no definite D call. Germline V lookup: CDR1 MNHNS, CDR2 SASEGT. V shed 0 bases and J shed 2 bases, with 4 bases lying between them. The CDR3 totals 13 residues. CDR3 protein: CASSEAPQETQYF. In DNA, the CDR3 is TGTGCCAGCAGTGAAGCTCCGCAAGAGACCCAGTACTTC.